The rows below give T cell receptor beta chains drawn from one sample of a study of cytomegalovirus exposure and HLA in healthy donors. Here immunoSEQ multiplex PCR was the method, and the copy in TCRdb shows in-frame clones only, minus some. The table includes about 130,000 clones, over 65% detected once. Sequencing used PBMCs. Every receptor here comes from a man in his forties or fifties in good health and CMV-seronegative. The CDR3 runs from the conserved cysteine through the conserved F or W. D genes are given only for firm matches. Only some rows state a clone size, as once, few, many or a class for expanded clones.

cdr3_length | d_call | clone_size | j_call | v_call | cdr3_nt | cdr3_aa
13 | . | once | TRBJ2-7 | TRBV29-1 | TGCAGCGCCGCTGGAACTAGCTCCCACGAGCAGTACTTC | CSAAGTSSHEQYF
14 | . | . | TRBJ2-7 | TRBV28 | TGTGCCAGCAATACAGGGAGCCCGCGGGACGAGCAGTACTTC | CASNTGSPRDEQYF
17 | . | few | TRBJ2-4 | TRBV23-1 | TGCGCCAGCAGTCGGCGGCTCTTGCCAGGGAATTTCAACATTCAGTACTTC | CASSRRLLPGNFNIQYF
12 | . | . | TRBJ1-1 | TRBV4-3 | TGCGCCAGCACGGGATACGGCACTGAAGCTTTCTTT | CASTGYGTEAFF
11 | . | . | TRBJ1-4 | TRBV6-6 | TGTGCCAGCAACAGGAATGAAAAACTGTTTTTT | CASNRNEKLFF
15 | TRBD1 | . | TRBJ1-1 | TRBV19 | TGTGCCAGTAGTATGGGGGGACAGGGGATGACTGAAGCTTTCTTT | CASSMGGQGMTEAFF
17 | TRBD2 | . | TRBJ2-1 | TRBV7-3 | TGTGCCAGCAGCCACCTGAGGGAGCGGGAGGGCCAGGATGAGCAGTTCTTC | CASSHLREREGQDEQFF
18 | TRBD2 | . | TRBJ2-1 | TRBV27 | TGTGCCAGCAGTTTTACACTAGCGGGAACCTTCTCCTACAATGAGCAGTTCTTC | CASSFTLAGTFSYNEQFF
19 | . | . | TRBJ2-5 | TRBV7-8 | TGTGCCAGCAGCTTAGCGATAGTTCTAAGGCAGGTCAGCTGGGAGACCCAGTACTTC | CASSLAIVLRQVSWETQYF
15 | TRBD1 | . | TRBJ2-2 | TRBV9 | TGTGCCAGCAGCGGCCGACAGGGGGTGGGCGGGGAGCTGTTTTTT | CASSGRQGVGGELFF
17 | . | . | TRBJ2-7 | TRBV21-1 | TGTGCCAGCAGCAAAGTCCGGGGACAGAGGGGCATCCACGAGCAGTACTTC | CASSKVRGQRGIHEQYF
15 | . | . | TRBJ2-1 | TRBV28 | TGTGCCAGCAGTCGGCAACAGGGTCTCTACAATGAGCAGTTCTTC | CASSRQQGLYNEQFF
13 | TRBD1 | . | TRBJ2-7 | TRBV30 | TGTGCCTGGAGTGCGGGACAGGGGTTTGGGCAGTACTTC | CAWSAGQGFGQYF
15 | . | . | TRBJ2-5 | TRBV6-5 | TGTGCCAGCAGTTACTTTCCGAGGGCGGGTCAGACCCAGTACTTC | CASSYFPRAGQTQYF
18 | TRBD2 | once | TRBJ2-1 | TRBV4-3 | TGCGCCAGCAGCCAAGAGGGGGCTAGCGGGGCTCGCTACAATGAGCAGTTCTTC | CASSQEGASGARYNEQFF
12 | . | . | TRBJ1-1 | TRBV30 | TGTGCCGGGGGGAAGGGAACCGCTGAAGCTTTCTTT | CAGGKGTAEAFF
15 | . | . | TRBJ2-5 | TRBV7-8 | TGTGCCAGCAGCTTAGGCGCTAGCGTTCACGAGACCCAGTACTTC | CASSLGASVHETQYF
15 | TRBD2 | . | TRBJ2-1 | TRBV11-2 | TGTGCCAGCAGCCCCTTAGCGGGGACGTACAATGAGCAGTTCTTC | CASSPLAGTYNEQFF
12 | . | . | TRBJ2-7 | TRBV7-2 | TGTGCCAGCAGCTTTGCAGGCTACGAGCAGTACTTC | CASSFAGYEQYF
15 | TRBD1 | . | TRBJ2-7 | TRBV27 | TGTGCCAGCAGTTTATCAGGGACAGGGATCTACGAGCAGTACTTC | CASSLSGTGIYEQYF
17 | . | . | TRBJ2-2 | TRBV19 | TGTGCCAGTAGTATAGGGGCGGGACGCTCCCACACCGGGGAGCTGTTTTTT | CASSIGAGRSHTGELFF
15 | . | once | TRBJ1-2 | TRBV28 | TGTGCCAGCAGTTCAGGGTCCTCCACTAACTATGGCTACACCTTC | CASSSGSSTNYGYTF
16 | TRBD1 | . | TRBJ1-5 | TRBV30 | TGTGCCTGGACCCCTTTTGGGACAGGGGGCGGGCAGCCCCAGCATTTT | CAWTPFGTGGGQPQHF
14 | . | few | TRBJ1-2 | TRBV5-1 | TGCGCCAGCAGCTTGGTGGAGACCGCTTATGGCTACACCTTC | CASSLVETAYGYTF
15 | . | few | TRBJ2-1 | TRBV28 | TGTGCCAGCAGTTTATGGCGGACTTTTTCTGGTGAGCAGTTCTTC | CASSLWRTFSGEQFF
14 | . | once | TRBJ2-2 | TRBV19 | TGTGCCAGTAAGGTCAGGGGGGACACCGGGGAGCTGTTTTTT | CASKVRGDTGELFF
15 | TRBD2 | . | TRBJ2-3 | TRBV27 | TGTGCCAGCTCAAAGCGGGAGGGCCATGGAGATACGCAGTATTTT | CASSKREGHGDTQYF
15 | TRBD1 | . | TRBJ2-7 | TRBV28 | TGTGCCAGCAGCATCCGACAGGGGGGGAGGTACGAGCAGTACTTC | CASSIRQGGRYEQYF
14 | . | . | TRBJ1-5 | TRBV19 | TGTGCCAGTAGGGGAGTGGGTTACAATCAGCCCCAGCATTTT | CASRGVGYNQPQHF
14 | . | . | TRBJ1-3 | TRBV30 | TGTGCCTGGAGCCCGGGATTTGAAGGAAACACCATATATTTT | CAWSPGFEGNTIYF
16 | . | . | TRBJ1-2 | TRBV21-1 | TGTGCCAGCAGCTTTAGACAGGGTTACTCCCACTATGGCTACACCTTC | CASSFRQGYSHYGYTF
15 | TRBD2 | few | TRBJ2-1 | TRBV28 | TGTGCCAGCTTCCGAAGCGGGAGCTCCTACAATGAGCAGTTCTTC | CASFRSGSSYNEQFF
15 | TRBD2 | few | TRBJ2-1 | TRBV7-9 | TGTGCCAGCAGCTTACTAGCTGCGGGGGGGAATGAGCAGTTCTTC | CASSLLAAGGNEQFF
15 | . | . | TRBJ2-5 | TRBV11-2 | TGTGCCAGCAGCTATAATACAGGGATCCAAGAGACCCAGTACTTC | CASSYNTGIQETQYF
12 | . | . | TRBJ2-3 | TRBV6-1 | TGTGCCAGCAGTGAAGTCGGGGATACGCAGTATTTT | CASSEVGDTQYF
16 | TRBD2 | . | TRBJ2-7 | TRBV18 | TGTGCCAGCTCGCTTCAGACTAGCGGGACCTCCTACGAGCAGTACTTC | CASSLQTSGTSYEQYF
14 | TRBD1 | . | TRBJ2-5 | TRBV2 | TGTGCCAGCAGTGGCGACAGGGCAGAGGAGACCCAGTACTTC | CASSGDRAEETQYF
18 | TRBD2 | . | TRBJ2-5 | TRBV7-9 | TGTGCCAGCAGCTTAGCGTTAGTTACTAGCGGGAGTTCGAAGACCCAGTACTTC | CASSLALVTSGSSKTQYF
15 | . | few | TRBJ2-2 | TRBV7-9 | TGTGCCAGCAGCTTAGGTTCGGGGAACACCGGGGAGCTGTTTTTT | CASSLGSGNTGELFF
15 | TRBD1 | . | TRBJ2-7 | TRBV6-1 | TGTGCCAGCAGTGAAGCGCAGGGGGCGCGACACGAGCAGTACTTC | CASSEAQGARHEQYF
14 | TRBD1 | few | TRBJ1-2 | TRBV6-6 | TGTGCCAGCAGTTTGGACAGGGAGGGATATGGCTACACCTTC | CASSLDREGYGYTF
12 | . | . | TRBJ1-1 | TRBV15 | TGTGCCACCGATCGGGTGAACACTGAAGCTTTCTTT | CATDRVNTEAFF
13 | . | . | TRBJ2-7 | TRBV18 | TGTGCCAGCTCACGGGGACACAACTACGAGCAGTACTTC | CASSRGHNYEQYF
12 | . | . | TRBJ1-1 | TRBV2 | TGTGCCAGCACCCCGTTTAACACTGAAGCTTTCTTT | CASTPFNTEAFF
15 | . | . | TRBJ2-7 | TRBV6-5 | TGTGCCAGCAGGCGGGACTCTCGCGGGGCGGTCGAGCAGTACTTC | CASRRDSRGAVEQYF
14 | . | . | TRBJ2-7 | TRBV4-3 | TGCGCCAGCAGCCAAGGCCGGGGGACCTACGAGCAGTACTTC | CASSQGRGTYEQYF
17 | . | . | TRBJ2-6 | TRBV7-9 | TGTGCCAGCAGCTTAGAATTATGGAGCTCTGGGGCCAACGTCCTGACTTTC | CASSLELWSSGANVLTF
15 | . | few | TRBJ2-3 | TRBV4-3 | TGCGCCAGCAGCCTCGGTCTAGCGCGCACAGATACGCAGTATTTT | CASSLGLARTDTQYF
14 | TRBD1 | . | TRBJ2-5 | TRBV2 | TGTGCCAGCAGGGGGACAGGGGGCGAGGAGACCCAGTACTTC | CASRGTGGEETQYF
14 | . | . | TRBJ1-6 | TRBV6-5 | TGTGCCAGCAGCCAGGACAGATTAAATTCACCCCTCCACTTT | CASSQDRLNSPLHF
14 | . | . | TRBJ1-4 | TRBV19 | TGTGCCAGCAGACAGACATTAACTAATGAAAAACTGTTTTTT | CASRQTLTNEKLFF
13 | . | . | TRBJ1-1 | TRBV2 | TGTGCCAGCAGCGCAGGGTTGAACACTGAAGCTTTCTTT | CASSAGLNTEAFF
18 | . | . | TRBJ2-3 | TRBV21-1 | TGTGCCAGCAGCAACACAACCGGGCGGGAGCCGGACACAGATACGCAGTATTTT | CASSNTTGREPDTDTQYF
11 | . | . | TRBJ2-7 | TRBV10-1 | TGCGCCAGCAGTGAGGGAGACGAGCAGTACTTC | CASSEGDEQYF
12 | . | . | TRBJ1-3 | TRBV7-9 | TGTGCCAGCCGTTCCTCTGGAAACACCATATATTTT | CASRSSGNTIYF